One sample yielded the 25 T cell receptor beta chains listed below, sequenced in a study of identical twins. TCRdb reprocessed the 5' RACE reads with MiXCR, giving one entry per CDR3 protein. The table includes approximately 690,000 distinct CDR3 sequences, approximately 6.1% detected once. Sequenced sample: naive T cells sorted from blood. The source of these receptors is a young man in good health.

This clonotype was observed a handful of times. This chain joins TRBV21-1 and TRBJ2-1; no DNA check was done on the table's D call, TRBD2. TRBV21-1 is labeled a pseudogene. This CDR3 is built from 19 residues. The CDR3 coding sequence is TGTGCCAGCAGCGCCAACCCCACTAGCGGGAGGCCCCACTACAATGAGCAGTTCTTC. Protein product: CASSANPTSGRPHYNEQFF.

The sample holds many counts of this clonotype. The chain combines TRBV20-1 with TRBJ2-3; D uncertain. With 5 bases removed from V and 4 bases from J, the gap between germline ends came to 13 bases. The CDR3 has 13 residues. The germline V gene encodes CDR1 DFQATT and CDR2 SNEGSKA (reference sequence). This CDR3 is CSAPLPGSDTQYF. The CDR3 nucleotides are TGCAGTGCTCCCCTACCTGGGTCAGATACGCAGTATTTT.

This rearrangement joins TRBV20-1 to TRBJ2-1; D possibly corresponds to TRBD2 (6 bases). V gave up 3 bases and J gave up 6 bases, with 12 bases separating them. The CDR3 consists of 13 residues. Per the germline V gene, CDR1 is DFQATT and CDR2 is SNEGSKA (reference sequence). CDR3 amino acids: CSAREGFPNEQFF. The CDR3 DNA reads as TGCAGTGCTAGGGAGGGATTCCCCAATGAGCAGTTCTTC.

This chain uses TRBV6-2 or TRBV6-3 with TRBJ2-1; D remains ambiguous. Trimming stripped 0 bases from V and 4 bases from J, with 4 bases between. The germline gives CDR1 MNHEY, CDR2 SVGEGT. The CDR3 runs 13 residues. This CDR3 reads CASSYSAYNEQFF. The CDR3 DNA follows: TGTGCCAGCAGTTACTCGGCTTACAATGAGCAGTTCTTC.

The rearrangement links TRBV6-2 or TRBV6-3 to TRBJ2-2; the match to TRBD2 covers 7 bases. The V segment lost 7 bases and the J segment 6 bases; nucleotides outside the gene matches: 2. Germline assignment: CDR1 MNHEY and CDR2 SVGEGT. The CDR3 length is 12 residues. The CDR3, as DNA: TGTGCCAGCATGACTAGCTCCGGGGAGCTGTTTTTT. It is translated as CASMTSSGELFF.

This clonotype has a count of ten or more. The chain combines TRBV5-1 with TRBJ2-3; D gene ambiguous. The ends were cut back, 4 bases at V and 1 base at J, with 13 bases in the middle. CDR3 size: 15 residues. The germline gives CDR1 SGHRS, CDR2 YFSETQ. The CDR3, as DNA: TGCGCCAGCAGCCTTATACCCGACCGCACAGATACGCAGTATTTT. It specifies CASSLIPDRTDTQYF.

This clonotype has ten or more counts. V and J are TRBV12-3 or TRBV12-4 and TRBJ2-3; tentative D call: TRBD2 (5 bases). With 5 bases removed from V and 10 bases from J, the gap between germline ends came to 13 bases. The CDR3 runs 12 residues. For the CDR3, the DNA is TGTGCCAGCAGTCCGGTCGGACTTCCGCAGTATTTT. This sequence encodes CASSPVGLPQYF.

The V and J genes are TRBV5-1 and TRBJ2-1, with 16 bases that match TRBD2. The CDR3 has 19 residues. CDR1 and CDR2 (germline): SGHRS, YFSETQ. With 4 bases clipped from V and 2 bases from J, the junction kept 9 bases outside the gene matches. This chain's CDR3 is CASSRGLAGGPGTYNEQFF. The CDR3 DNA is TGCGCCAGCAGCCGGGGACTAGCGGGAGGGCCAGGAACCTACAATGAGCAGTTCTTC.

This clonotype was detected many times. The V gene is TRBV2, the J gene TRBJ2-7; D gene ambiguous. This CDR3 has 12 amino acids. Germline CDR1 SNHLY, CDR2 FYNNEI. Trimming cost V 6 bases and J 5 bases, with 11 bases left between them. The CDR3 here is CASRPRPDEQYF. The CDR3 DNA reads TGTGCCAGCAGACCCCGACCGGACGAGCAGTACTTC.

This clonotype was recorded many times. The V gene is TRBV29-1, the J gene TRBJ2-3; a possible D gene is TRBD2 (6 bases). The CDR3 spans 16 residues. The germline V and J ends were trimmed by 6 bases and 2 bases, with 21 bases remaining between them. Germline V CDR1 and CDR2: SQVTM, ANQGSEA. The CDR3, as DNA: TGCAGCGTACAAGGAGAACCTGGGAGGACCACAGATACGCAGTATTTT. Amino acids: CSVQGEPGRTTDTQYF.

The V call is TRBV4-3, the J call TRBJ2-1; possibly TRBD2 for D (5 bases). The ends were cut back, 0 bases at V and 0 bases at J, with 9 bases in the middle. The germline V gene has CDR1 LGHNA and CDR2 YSLEER. The CDR3 extends over 16 amino acids. This CDR3 reads CASSQDKEDSYNEQFF. Written as DNA, the CDR3 is TGCGCCAGCAGCCAAGATAAGGAGGACTCCTACAATGAGCAGTTCTTC.

V is TRBV20-1 and J is TRBJ2-1; D remains unclear. V was shortened by 3 bases and J by 6 bases, with 15 bases between the two germline ends. The CDR3 runs 14 residues. Germline-derived CDR1 and CDR2 are DFQATT and SNEGSKA (reference sequence). This CDR3 reads CSASRSWERNEQFF. In DNA, the CDR3 is TGCAGTGCTAGTCGTAGTTGGGAACGCAATGAGCAGTTCTTC.

This clonotype showed up just a few times. V is TRBV20-1 and J is TRBJ2-7; D possibly corresponds to TRBD2 (6 bases). Germline V gene lookup returns CDR1 DFQATT and CDR2 SNEGSKA (reference sequence). Trimming took 6 bases from V and 7 from J, leaving 13 bases between them. The CDR3 has 11 residues. This CDR3 is CSASPGVEQYF. DNA of the CDR3: TGCAGTGCCTCCCCGGGGGTTGAGCAGTACTTC.

This clonotype was counted only a few times. Here the CDR3 reads CASSLVGGLDTGELFF. CDR3 DNA: TGTGCCAGCAGCTTAGTCGGGGGGCTCGACACCGGGGAGCTGTTTTTT. The chain links TRBV11-2 to TRBJ2-2, with D perhaps TRBD2 (7 bases). CDR3 length equals 16 residues. Trimming stripped 1 base from V and 3 bases from J, with 12 bases between. Looked up from germline, CDR1 is SGHAT and CDR2 is FQNNGV.

In its sample, this clonotype was seen many times. This sequence joins TRBV20-1 and TRBJ1-4; possibly TRBD1 for D (5 bases). Germline CDR1 reads DFQATT; CDR2 reads SNEGSKA (reference sequence). The CDR3 covers 14 residues. V was cut by 0 bases and J by 4 bases, with 9 bases left in between. The CDR3 nucleotides are TGCAGTGCTAGAGATTGGGGGGATAATGAAAAACTGTTTTTT. It codes for CSARDWGDNEKLFF.

This clonotype has only a few counts. This chain uses TRBV7-8 with TRBJ2-1; TRBD2 matches 7 bases. There are 12 residues in the CDR3. J lost 7 bases, V lost 5 bases, and 2 bases had no gene match. Germline V gene data show CDR1 as SGHVS and CDR2 as FQNEAQ. The CDR3 DNA sequence: TGTGCCAGCAGCAACGGGGGGAATGAGCAGTTCTTC. It yields the protein CASSNGGNEQFF.

The sample holds many counts of this clonotype. J is TRBJ2-7 and V is TRBV3-1; TRBD1 matches 8 bases. CDR1 LGHDT and CDR2 YNNKEL come from the germline V gene (reference sequence). V shed 4 bases and J 3 bases; nucleotides not matched to a gene: 5. This CDR3 comprises 14 residues. CDR3 loop: CASSLSGQGYEQYF. CDR3 nucleotide sequence: TGTGCCAGCAGCCTCTCCGGACAGGGCTACGAGCAGTACTTC.

The rearrangement links TRBV30 to TRBJ1-1, with D unresolved. The germline V gene encodes CDR1 GTSNPN and CDR2 SVGIG (reference sequence). CDR3 length equals 13 residues. Trimming took off 2 bases at V and 0 bases at J, with 7 bases between the two ends. The CDR3 DNA reads TGTGCCTGGAGTAAAGGATTGAACACTGAAGCTTTCTTT. This codes for CAWSKGLNTEAFF.

V and J are TRBV20-1 and TRBJ1-4; D not certain. This CDR3 has 12 residues. V was shortened by 0 bases and J by 10 bases, with 9 bases between the two germline ends. Germline values: CDR1 DFQATT, CDR2 SNEGSKA (reference sequence). The CDR3 sequence: CSARDGRGKLFF. For the CDR3, the DNA is TGCAGTGCTAGAGATGGGCGTGGAAAACTGTTTTTT.

This clonotype was picked up a small number of times. V is TRBV4-1 and J is TRBJ1-2; 10 bases are a match to TRBD1. Germline lookup yields CDR1 MGHRA and CDR2 YSYEKL. The CDR3 has 15 residues. V gave up 0 bases and J gave up 7 bases; unmatched junction bases: 5. The CDR3: CASSQEGQGLFGYTF. The CDR3, as DNA: TGCGCCAGCAGCCAAGAGGGACAGGGGTTATTTGGCTACACCTTC.

Many counts were recorded for this clonotype. The gene calls are TRBV12-3 or TRBV12-4 and TRBJ2-1; TRBD1 is a possible D gene (5 bases). The CDR3 contains 14 residues. The V and J ends lost 4 bases and 6 bases respectively, with 13 bases between them. In DNA, the CDR3 is TGTGCCAGCAGTTCCCCCCCAGGGTCCAATGAGCAGTTCTTC. Its translation: CASSSPPGSNEQFF.

This clonotype was counted ten times or more. V and J are TRBV10-1 and TRBJ2-1; TRBD2 agrees at 8 bases. Germline V gene data show CDR1 as WNHNN and CDR2 as SYGVQD (reference sequence). The trim removed 5 bases at V and 10 bases at J, leaving 7 bases unmatched. There are 13 residues in the CDR3. The CDR3 here is CASSRFREGEQFF. CDR3 nucleotide sequence: TGCGCCAGCAGTAGGTTCCGGGAGGGGGAGCAGTTCTTC.

This clonotype was recorded at least ten times. The rearrangement links TRBV5-1 to TRBJ1-2, with no clear D. V dropped 0 bases and J dropped 1 base, with 16 bases sitting between them. This CDR3 is built from 17 residues. Germline V CDR1 and CDR2: SGHRS, YFSETQ. Here the CDR3 reads CASSLGVSLLRNYGYTF. The DNA for the CDR3 is TGCGCCAGCAGCTTGGGGGTCTCCCTTCTACGTAACTATGGCTACACCTTC.

This clonotype was picked up a small number of times. The chain has TRBV2 and TRBJ2-2; D call uncertain. CDR3 length: 15 amino acids. The V end lost 6 bases, the J end lost 6 bases, and 17 bases lay between the germline ends. Germline V gives CDR1 SNHLY, CDR2 FYNNEI. The CDR3 loop reads CASSESGRLAGELFF. Here the CDR3 DNA reads TGTGCCAGCAGCGAATCCGGACGGCTCGCCGGGGAGCTGTTTTTT.

This clonotype was detected ten times or more. Its ends do not fully match the called genes, so a read error is possible. The chain is built from TRBV20-1 and TRBJ1-6; perhaps TRBD1 as D (6 bases). CDR1 is DFQATT and CDR2 is SNEGSKA in the germline V gene (reference sequence). CDR3 size: 16 residues. CDR3 residues: CSASAGATPYNSPLHF. CDR3 coding DNA: TGCAGTGCTAGTGCGGGGGCCACCCCCTACAATTCACCCCTCCACTTT.